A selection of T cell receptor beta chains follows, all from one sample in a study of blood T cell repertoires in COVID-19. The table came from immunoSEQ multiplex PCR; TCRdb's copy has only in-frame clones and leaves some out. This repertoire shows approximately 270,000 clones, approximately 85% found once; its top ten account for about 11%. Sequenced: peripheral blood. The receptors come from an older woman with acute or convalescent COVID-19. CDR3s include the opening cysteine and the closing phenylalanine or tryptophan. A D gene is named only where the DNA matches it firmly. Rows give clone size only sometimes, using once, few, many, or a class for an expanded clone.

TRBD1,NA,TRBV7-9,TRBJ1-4,TGTGCCAGCAGCTTACGGTCGGGGGCAGGGGGCTTGGCTAATGAAAAACTGTTTTTT,CASSLRSGAGGLANEKLFF
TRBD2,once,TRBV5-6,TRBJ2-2,TGTGCCAGCAGCTTTACAGCGGGGGGGCGTCCCGGGGAGCTGTTTTTT,CASSFTAGGRPGELFF
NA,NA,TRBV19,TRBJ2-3,TGTGCCAGTAGTATTAGAACAGTAAGCACAGATACGCAGTATTTT,CASSIRTVSTDTQYF
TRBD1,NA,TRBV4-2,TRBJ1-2,TGTGCCAGCAGCCAAGAGGGACAGGGTATTAACTATGGCTACACCTTC,CASSQEGQGINYGYTF
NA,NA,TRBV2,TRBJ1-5,TGTGCCAGCAGTGAATCGGGGTTTCAGCCCCAGCATTTT,CASSESGFQPQHF
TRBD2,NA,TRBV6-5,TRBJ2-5,TGTGCCAGCAGTTACTCGAGCGGGGAGTGGGAGACCCAGTACTTC,CASSYSSGEWETQYF
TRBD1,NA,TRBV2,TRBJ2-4,TGTGCCGGAGGACAGGGGGACATTCAGTACTTC,CAGGQGDIQYF
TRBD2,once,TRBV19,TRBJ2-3,TGTGCCAGTAGTATAGATCTGGCGGGGCGGGGGGCAACCGGATTAAGAGATACGCAGTATTTT,CASSIDLAGRGATGLRDTQYF
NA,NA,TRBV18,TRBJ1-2,TGTGCCAGCTCGCAGATGAACTATGGCTACACCTTC,CASSQMNYGYTF
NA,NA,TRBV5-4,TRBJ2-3,TGTGCCAGCAGCTTGGCCGGGGTGGGCACAGATACGCAGTATTTT,CASSLAGVGTDTQYF
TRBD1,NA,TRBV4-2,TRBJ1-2,TGTGCCAGCAGCCAAGGGGACAGGAAGTTTGGCTACACCTTC,CASSQGDRKFGYTF
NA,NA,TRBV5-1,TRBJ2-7,TGCGCCAGCAGCTTTGGAGGGGATTCAAGTGAGAAGTACTTC,CASSFGGDSSEKYF
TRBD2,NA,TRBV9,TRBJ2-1,TGTGCCAGCAGCCCAAGCGGGACTAGCGGCTACAATGAGCAGTTCTTC,CASSPSGTSGYNEQFF
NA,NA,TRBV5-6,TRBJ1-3,TGTGCCAGCAGCTTGGACCTTGGCACTGGAAACACCATATATTTT,CASSLDLGTGNTIYF
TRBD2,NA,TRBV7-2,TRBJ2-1,TGTGCCAGCAGCCCCAGCGGGGCTAGCGGGACTCTCAATGAGCAGTTCTTC,CASSPSGASGTLNEQFF
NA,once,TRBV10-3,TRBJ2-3,TGTGCCATCAGGGAGACCGGGACTCAGGGAGATACGCAGTATTTT,CAIRETGTQGDTQYF
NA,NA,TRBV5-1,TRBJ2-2,TGCGCCAGCAGCTTGGGACAACCGAACACCGGGGAGCTGTTTTTT,CASSLGQPNTGELFF
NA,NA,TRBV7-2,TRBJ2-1,TGTGCCAGCAGCTTAGAAGGCAGGGGGGATGAGCAGTTCTTC,CASSLEGRGDEQFF
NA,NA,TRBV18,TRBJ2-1,TGTGCCAGCTCACCACCGGGACTCACGGGTAACAATGAGCAGTTCTTC,CASSPPGLTGNNEQFF
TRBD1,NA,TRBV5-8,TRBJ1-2,TGTGCCAGCAGCTTGGCCGGGACAGGGGTCTATGGCTACACCTTC,CASSLAGTGVYGYTF
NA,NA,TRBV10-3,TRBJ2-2,TGTGCCTCGAGAATGGAGGGGGAGCTGTTTTTT,CASRMEGELFF
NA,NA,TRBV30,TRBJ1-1,TGTGCCTGGAGTGTGGGGCATTCATCGAACACTGAAGCTTTCTTT,CAWSVGHSSNTEAFF
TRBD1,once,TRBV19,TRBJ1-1,TGTGCCAGTATAGAGACCCGGACAGGGTCCACTGAAGCTTTCTTT,CASIETRTGSTEAFF
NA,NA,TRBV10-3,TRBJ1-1,TGTGCCATCAGTGAGGGGGGGATAGCTGAAGCTTTCTTT,CAISEGGIAEAFF
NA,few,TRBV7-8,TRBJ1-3,TGTGCCAGCAGCCCCCAAGCGTGGCACACCATATATTTT,CASSPQAWHTIYF
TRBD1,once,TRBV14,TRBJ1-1,TGTGCCAGCAGCCAAAGACAGGGTGGTTCCACTGAAGCTTTCTTT,CASSQRQGGSTEAFF
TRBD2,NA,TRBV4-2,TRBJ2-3,TGTGCCAGCAGCCAAGGGGGGGGAGCCGATACGCAGTATTTT,CASSQGGGADTQYF
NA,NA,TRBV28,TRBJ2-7,TGTGCCAGCAGTCCACCCCCACAGGGCGAGCAGTACTTC,CASSPPPQGEQYF
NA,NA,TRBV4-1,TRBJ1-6,TGCGCCAGCAGCCAAGAGTTGGCCATGTTATCACCCCTCCACTTT,CASSQELAMLSPLHF
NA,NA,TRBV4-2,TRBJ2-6,TGTGCCAGCAGCACGCAGGGGCCCGGGGCCAACGTCCTGACTTTC,CASSTQGPGANVLTF
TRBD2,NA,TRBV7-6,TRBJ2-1,TGTGCCAGCGGGACTACGGGCAATGAGCAGTTCTTC,CASGTTGNEQFF
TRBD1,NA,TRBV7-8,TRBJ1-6,TGTGCCAGCAGCCGGGGACAGCGAGTCCAAAGCTCCTATAATTCACCCCTCCACTTT,CASSRGQRVQSSYNSPLHF
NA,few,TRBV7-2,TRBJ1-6,TGTGCCAGCAGCTCCGGGTTAACGTATAATTCACCCCTCCACTTT,CASSSGLTYNSPLHF
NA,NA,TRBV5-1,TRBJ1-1,TGCGCCAGCAGCTCAACAGGGAGGAACACTGAAGCTTTCTTT,CASSSTGRNTEAFF
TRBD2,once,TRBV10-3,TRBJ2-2,TGTGCCATCAGTGAGTCAAGGTTAGCGGGGAACACCGGGGAGCTGTTTTTT,CAISESRLAGNTGELFF
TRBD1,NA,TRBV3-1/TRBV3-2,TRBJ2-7,TGTGCCAGCAGCCAACAAGGGACAGGGAAGCTCGGAGAGCAGTACTTC,CASSQQGTGKLGEQYF
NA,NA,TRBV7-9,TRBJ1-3,TGTGCCAGCAGCTTAGTCAGGATAAACACCATATATTTT,CASSLVRINTIYF
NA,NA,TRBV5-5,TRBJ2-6,TGTGCCAGCAGCCCTCTTGGGGCCAACGTCCTGACTTTC,CASSPLGANVLTF
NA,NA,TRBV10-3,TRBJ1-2,TGTGCCATCAGTGTGGAGGGTTATGGCTACACCTTC,CAISVEGYGYTF
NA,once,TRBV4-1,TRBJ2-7,TGCGCCAGCAGCCAAGGAATCCTCGAGGAGCAGTACTTC,CASSQGILEEQYF
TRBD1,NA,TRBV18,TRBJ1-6,TGTGCCAGCTCATCGGACAGGCTGGGGAATTCACCCCTCCACTTT,CASSSDRLGNSPLHF
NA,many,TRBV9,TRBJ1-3,TGTGCCAGCAGCGCTCAGGGAAACACCATATATTTT,CASSAQGNTIYF
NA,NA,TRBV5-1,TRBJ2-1,TGCGCCAGCAGCTTGGGTGTATACAATGAGCAGTTCTTC,CASSLGVYNEQFF